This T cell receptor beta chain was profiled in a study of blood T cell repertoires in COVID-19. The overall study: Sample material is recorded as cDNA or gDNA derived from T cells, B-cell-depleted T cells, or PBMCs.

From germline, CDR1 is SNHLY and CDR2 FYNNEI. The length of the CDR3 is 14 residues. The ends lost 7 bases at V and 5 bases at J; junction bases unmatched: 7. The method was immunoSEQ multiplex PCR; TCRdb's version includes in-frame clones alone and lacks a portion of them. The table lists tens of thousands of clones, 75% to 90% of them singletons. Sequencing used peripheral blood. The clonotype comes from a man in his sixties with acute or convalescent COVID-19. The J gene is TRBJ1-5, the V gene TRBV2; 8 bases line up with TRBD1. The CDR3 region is CASTTGEGYQPQHF. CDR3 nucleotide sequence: TGTGCCAGCACGACAGGGGAAGGCTATCAGCCCCAGCATTTT.